These 9 T cell receptor beta chains were all obtained from the same sample, sequenced in a study of shared clonotypes between healthy human individuals. As defined, naive CD8 cells were CD45RO-negative and positively selected for CCR7, with terminally differentiated effector memory CD45RA+ cells excluded. TCRdb keeps only in-frame clones here, not all; method: immunoSEQ multiplex PCR. The repertoire includes around 2,000,000 clones, roughly 95% of them detected once, and 0.85% to 1.3% sits in the top ten. What was sequenced was naive CD8+ T cells sorted from blood. The receptors shown here come from a man younger than 30 in good health.

The genes are TRBV7-9 and TRBJ2-4; D perhaps matches TRBD2 (5 bases). This CDR3 spans 16 amino acids. The V gene lost 1 base and the J gene lost 0 bases, with 10 bases spanning the gap. The germline V gene encodes CDR1 SEHNR and CDR2 FQNEAQ (reference sequence). The CDR3 protein is CASSLVGELAKNIQYF. Here the CDR3 DNA reads TGTGCCAGCAGCTTAGTCGGGGAGTTAGCCAAAAACATTCAGTACTTC.

The chain combines TRBV10-1 with TRBJ2-7; TRBD1 aligns across 9 bases. With 0 bases clipped from V and 7 bases from J, the junction kept 4 bases outside the gene matches. This CDR3 spans 14 amino acids. The germline gives CDR1 WNHNN, CDR2 SYGVQD (reference sequence). For the CDR3, the DNA is TGCGCCAGCAGTGAGTCACTGACAGGGGGTGAGCAGTACTTC. It translates to CASSESLTGGEQYF.

The J gene is TRBJ1-1, the V gene TRBV11-2; 7 positions agree with TRBD1. The trim removed 0 bases at V and 4 bases at J, leaving 11 bases unmatched. This CDR3 comprises 17 residues. Per germline, CDR1 SGHAT and CDR2 FQNNGV. The CDR3 reads CASSLDPTGEWSTEAFF. The CDR3 DNA reads TGTGCCAGCAGCTTAGATCCAACAGGGGAGTGGAGCACTGAAGCTTTCTTT.

The CDR3 coding sequence is TGTGCCAGCAAGGAGGACAGGGATTACGAGCAGTACTTC. Protein: CASKEDRDYEQYF. The rearrangement uses TRBV6-5 and TRBJ2-7; 8 positions agree with TRBD1. CDR3 length: 13 amino acids. With V trimmed by 7 bases and J by 4 bases, 6 bases remained unmatched. Germline CDR1 and CDR2: MNHEY and SVGAGI.

The chain has TRBV27 and TRBJ1-4; D gene unclear. V was cut by 3 bases and J by 4 bases, with 12 bases left in between. CDR3 size: 15 residues. Germline loops: CDR1 MNHEY, CDR2 SMNVEV (reference sequence). The DNA for the CDR3 is TGTGCCAGCAGTTTGGGCGGCCCCTATAATGAAAAACTGTTTTTT. Translated: CASSLGGPYNEKLFF.

This chain uses TRBV9 with TRBJ1-2; a possible D gene is TRBD1 (5 bases). Germline V gives CDR1 SGDLS, CDR2 YYNGEE. This CDR3 has 13 residues. With 4 bases removed from V and 3 bases from J, the gap between germline ends came to 10 bases. The CDR3 DNA reads TGTGCCAGCAGCCCACAAGGGGACTATGGCTACACCTTC. Translation: CASSPQGDYGYTF.

This chain uses TRBV5-4 with TRBJ1-4, with D unclear. Per the germline V gene, CDR1 is SGHNT and CDR2 is YYREEE (reference sequence). V was shortened by 7 bases and J by 4 bases, with 8 bases between the two germline ends. The CDR3 sequence is 12 residues long. CDR3 DNA: TGTGCCAGCTGCCGATTTAATGAAAAACTGTTTTTT. This gives the protein CASCRFNEKLFF.

This chain uses TRBV29-1 with TRBJ2-7; possible D gene TRBD2, 7 bases. Trimming took 7 bases from V and 3 from J, leaving 19 bases between them. The CDR3 has 14 residues. Germline V gene sequence: CDR1 SQVTM, CDR2 ANQGSEA. CDR3 residues: CSAISVGGGYEQYF. In DNA form, the CDR3 reads TGCAGCGCCATCTCGGTGGGAGGGGGCTACGAGCAGTACTTC.

The rearrangement uses TRBV5-4 and TRBJ1-1; 10 bases are a match to TRBD1. CDR1 is SGHNT, CDR2 YYREEE, per germline (reference sequence). The CDR3 loop spans 16 amino acids. The V and J ends lost 0 bases and 6 bases, in that order; junction bases with no gene match: 8. CDR3 in amino acids: CASSLGPGTGEPEAFF. Written as DNA, the CDR3 is TGTGCCAGCAGCTTGGGTCCCGGGACAGGGGAGCCTGAAGCTTTCTTT. Full variable domain (rest looked up from reference TRBV5-4 and TRBJ1-1): ETGVTQSPTHLIKTRGQQVTLRCSSQSGHNTVSWYQQALGQGPQFIFQYYREEENGRGNFPPRFSGLQFPNYSSELNVNALELDDSALYLCASSLGPGTGEPEAFFGQGTRLTVV.